The 25 T cell receptor beta chains below all came from one sample that was sequenced in a study of T cells in Graves' hyperthyroidism and ophthalmopathy. TCR beta CDR3 sequences were amplified from RNA transcripts. The HTBI set primed first-round TCR CDR3 RT-PCR. Each CDR3 protein gets one entry after TCRdb re-called the multiplex PCR reads with MiXCR. The sample consists of fewer than 750,000 distinct CDR3 sequences, roughly 15% of them appearing once. The sample taken for sequencing was blood. These TCRs come from a woman in her forties with Graves' ophthalmopathy.

The chain is built from TRBV6-1 and TRBJ1-3; TRBD1 might be the D (6 bases). The CDR3 runs 14 residues. Trimming shortened V by 1 base and J by 2 bases, and 6 bases separated the two germline ends. Germline V gene lookup returns CDR1 MNHNS and CDR2 SASEGT. As DNA, the CDR3 is TGTGCCAGCAGTGAAGACAGGGCTGGAAACACCATATATTTT. Translation gives CASSEDRAGNTIYF.

Ten or more counts support this clonotype. This chain connects TRBV10-3 to TRBJ1-1, with D maybe TRBD1 (5 bases). Per germline, CDR1 ENHRY and CDR2 SYGVKD. The CDR3 extends over 13 amino acids. V gave up 6 bases and J gave up 2 bases, with 10 bases separating them. The CDR3 spells CAISGTANTEAFF. Here the CDR3 DNA reads TGTGCCATCAGCGGGACGGCAAACACTGAAGCTTTCTTT.

Comments on this clonotype: A much larger clone differs by one base, so this may be a read error. The chain recombines TRBV14 with TRBJ1-2; no firm D call. The V gene lost 4 bases and the J gene lost 7 bases, with 13 bases spanning the gap. This CDR3 region has 13 residues. Germline V gene lookup returns CDR1 SGHDN and CDR2 FVKESK. CDR3 bases: TGTGCCAGCAGCCGACAATCCTCGGGTGGCTACACCTTC. Translation gives CASSRQSSGGYTF.

The chain employs TRBV18 and TRBJ2-7; no clear D. Per the germline V gene, CDR1 is KGHSH and CDR2 is LQKENI. Trimming removed 3 bases at V and 5 bases at J, with 5 bases between. This CDR3 contains 11 residues. In DNA form, the CDR3 reads TGTGCCAGCTCACCGAATGACGAGCAGTACTTC. Translating gives CASSPNDEQYF. Combining the CDR3 with reference TRBV18 and TRBJ2-7 gives the whole variable domain NAGVMQNPRHLVRRRGQEARLRCSPMKGHSHVYWYRQLPEEGLKFMVYLQKENIIDESGMPKERFSAEFPKEGPSILRIQQVVRGDSAAYFCASSPNDEQYFGPGTRLTVT.

As to this clonotype: This could be a read error, since a much larger clone is one nucleotide away. The gene calls are TRBV14 and TRBJ1-6; D uncertain. Trimming removed 1 base at V and 9 bases at J, with 7 bases between. This CDR3 spans 13 amino acids. CDR1 and CDR2 from the germline V gene are SGHDN and FVKESK. The DNA for the CDR3 is TGTGCCAGCAGCCAAGTCGAGGGTTCACCCCTCCACTTT. Translation gives CASSQVEGSPLHF.

This clonotype was recorded at least ten times. This chain links TRBV28 with TRBJ2-7; D is possibly TRBD2 (7 bases). Trimming cost V 8 bases and J 4 bases, with 18 bases left between them. Germline V gives CDR1 MDHEN, CDR2 SYDVKM. The CDR3 runs 14 residues. The CDR3: CASSPGGQGYEQYF. The CDR3 bases are TGTGCCAGCTCCCCGGGGGGCCAAGGGTACGAGCAGTACTTC.

This clonotype was observed a few times. The chain joins TRBV6-2 or TRBV6-3 to TRBJ2-2, with TRBD1 matching over 11 bases. There are 15 residues in the CDR3. CDR1 MNHEY and CDR2 SVGEGT come from the germline V gene. The ends lost 6 bases at V and 7 bases at J; junction bases unmatched: 7. The CDR3 protein is CASRDGQGAFGELFF. The DNA of the CDR3 is TGTGCCAGCAGAGATGGACAGGGGGCGTTCGGGGAGCTGTTTTTT.

The table lists this clonotype with many counts. The chain is built from TRBV4-2 and TRBJ2-6; tentative D call: TRBD1 (6 bases). The germline V gene encodes CDR1 LGHNA and CDR2 YNFKEQ. The CDR3 is made up of 19 amino acids. V lost 1 base and J lost 0, with 16 bases in between. The CDR3 protein is CASSQGGETGVSGANVLTF. The CDR3 nucleotides are TGTGCCAGCAGCCAAGGAGGGGAGACAGGAGTCTCTGGGGCCAACGTCCTGACTTTC.

This clonotype was detected ten times or more. This chain uses TRBV7-8 with TRBJ2-7; no definite D call. Trimming removed 7 bases from V and 4 bases from J, with 17 bases in between. Per germline, CDR1 SGHVS and CDR2 FQNEAQ. The CDR3 length is 14 residues. CDR3 loop: CASTPSWAAYEQYF. In DNA, the CDR3 is TGTGCCAGCACCCCTAGTTGGGCCGCTTACGAGCAGTACTTC.

A few counts support this clonotype. J is TRBJ2-5 and V is TRBV7-8; 7 bases match TRBD1. CDR1 SGHVS and CDR2 FQNEAQ come from the germline V gene. V was pared by 2 bases and J by 3 bases, with 6 bases of the junction left unmatched. The CDR3 length is 15 residues. The CDR3: CASSLRGQNKETQYF. DNA of the CDR3: TGTGCCAGCAGCTTAAGGGGACAGAATAAAGAGACCCAGTACTTC.

This clonotype appeared a few times. The chain is built from TRBV18 and TRBJ1-2, with D hard to call. The CDR3 runs to 11 residues. The V gene's germline CDR1 is KGHSH and CDR2 LQKENI. V lost 3 bases and J 7 bases, leaving 6 bases between the germline ends. CDR3 DNA: TGTGCCAGCTCACCCGATTCTGGCTACACCTTC. It encodes CASSPDSGYTF.

This clonotype was observed many times. The chain carries TRBV2 and TRBJ1-5; 9 bases fit TRBD1. The CDR3 length is 15 residues. CDR1 is SNHLY, CDR2 FYNNEI, per germline. The V and J ends lost 7 bases and 7 bases, in that order; junction bases with no gene match: 11. In DNA, the CDR3 is TGTGCCAGCACCCCGGGACAGGGATCTGGCCAGCCCCAGCATTTT. Encoded protein: CASTPGQGSGQPQHF.

The genes are TRBV7-6 and TRBJ2-6; no reliable D call. The V gene's germline CDR1 is SGHVS and CDR2 FNYEAQ. This CDR3 is 16 amino acids long. V shed 1 base and J shed 0 bases, with 7 bases lying between them. The DNA of the CDR3 is TGTGCCAGCAGCTTAGGGGAAAGCTCTGGGGCCAACGTCCTGACTTTC. This codes for CASSLGESSGANVLTF.

The gene calls are TRBV4-2 and TRBJ2-5; no clear D. Germline V gene data show CDR1 as LGHNA and CDR2 as YNFKEQ. The germline V and J ends were trimmed by 1 base and 0 bases, with 9 bases remaining between them. The CDR3 totals 15 residues. CDR3 nucleotides: TGTGCCAGCAGCCAAGTCGGGCAGAACCAAGAGACCCAGTACTTC. Translated, it gives CASSQVGQNQETQYF.

V is TRBV29-1 and J is TRBJ2-5; weak D call: TRBD2 (6 bases). Germline CDR1 and CDR2: SQVTM and ANQGSEA. V shed 6 bases and J shed 2 bases, with 16 bases lying between them. The CDR3 has 14 amino acids. The CDR3 sequence is CSVPRDFSQETQYF. CDR3 bases: TGCAGCGTCCCGCGGGACTTCTCTCAAGAGACCCAGTACTTC.

This clonotype showed up many times. The gene calls are TRBV12-3 or TRBV12-4 and TRBJ1-5; TRBD1 aligns across 8 bases. V trimming: 4 bases; J trimming: 4 bases; junction bases outside the gene matches: 6. The CDR3 spans 15 residues. CDR3 nucleotides: TGTGCCAGCAGTTGGGGCAGGGGGCTAAATCAGCCCCAGCATTTT. Residues: CASSWGRGLNQPQHF.

This clonotype has a count of ten or more. The J gene is TRBJ2-6, the V gene TRBV6-1, with TRBD1 as a possible D gene (5 bases). The CDR3 consists of 16 residues. The V end was cut by 6 bases, the J end by 4 bases, with 16 bases between. Germline V gene lookup returns CDR1 MNHNS and CDR2 SASEGT. In DNA, the CDR3 is TGTGCCAGCAGGGACCCCAGGGCAACCGGGGCCAACGTCCTGACTTTC. This translates into CASRDPRATGANVLTF.

This clonotype was recorded many times. The chain carries TRBV7-2 and TRBJ2-7, with 9 bases identical to TRBD2. Germline lookup yields CDR1 SGHTA and CDR2 FQGNSA. Losses at the gene ends were 3 bases for V and 3 bases for J; bases not matched to a gene: 6. The CDR3 is made up of 15 amino acids. The CDR3 region has the DNA TGTGCCAGCAGCTTTCAAGCGGGAGGTATCTACGAGCAGTACTTC. This sequence encodes CASSFQAGGIYEQYF. Using reference TRBV7-2 and TRBJ2-7 for the parts outside the CDR3, the full variable domain is GAGVSQSPSNKVTEKGKDVELRCDPISGHTALYWYRQSLGQGLEFLIYFQGNSAPDKSGLPSDRFSAERTGGSVSTLTIQRTQQEDSAVYLCASSFQAGGIYEQYFGPGTRLTVT.

Concerning this clonotype: This is likely a read error, given that the CDR3 carries no conserved phenylalanine or tryptophan at its end. The chain employs TRBV20-1 and TRBJ2-7; a possible D gene is TRBD2 (5 bases). Germline V CDR1 and CDR2: DFQATT, SNEGSKA (reference sequence). This CDR3 spans 13 amino acids. The V end was cut by 0 bases, the J end by 2 bases, with 8 bases between. This CDR3 is CSARETRPYEQYS. The CDR3 DNA follows: TGCAGTGCTAGAGAAACTAGACCCTACGAGCAGTACTCC.

This clonotype has a handful of counts. The chain has TRBV28 and TRBJ2-7, with TRBD1 matching 7 bases. Looked up from germline, CDR1 is MDHEN and CDR2 is SYDVKM. Germline trimming cut 5 bases from V and 4 bases from J; bases unmatched to any gene: 11. The CDR3 is 15 residues long. DNA for the CDR3: TGTGCCAGCAGTCCGAAGACAGGGTTCGCTTACGAGCAGTACTTC. As protein: CASSPKTGFAYEQYF. Supplemented by reference TRBV28 and TRBJ2-7, the full variable domain reads DVKVTQSSRYLVKRTGEKVFLECVQDMDHENMFWYRQDPGLGLRLIYFSYDVKMKEKGDIPEGYSVSREKKERFSLILESASTNQTSMYLCASSPKTGFAYEQYFGPGTRLTVT.

This clonotype was seen at least ten times. The chain carries TRBV20-1 and TRBJ1-5; tentative D call: TRBD1 (5 bases). CDR1 is DFQATT, CDR2 SNEGSKA, per germline (reference sequence). V was clipped by 1 base and J by 5 bases, with 6 bases between them. This CDR3 contains 12 residues. Written as DNA, the CDR3 is TGCAGTGCTAGAGGGGGGGATCAGCCCCAGCATTTT. It encodes CSARGGDQPQHF.

This clonotype was recorded many times. The chain has TRBV12-3 or TRBV12-4 and TRBJ1-3; 10 bases line up with TRBD1. The CDR3 extends over 16 amino acids. The junction had 13 bases not matched to a gene; V was cut back by 6 bases and J by 8 bases. The CDR3 nucleotides are TGTGCCAGCAGGGAACTGGGACAGGGGTGGGAGGACACCATATATTTT. Translating gives CASRELGQGWEDTIYF.

The sample holds many counts of this clonotype. A read error is possible here, since a much larger clone lies one base away. The rearrangement joins TRBV12-3 or TRBV12-4 to TRBJ2-5, with D perhaps matching TRBD2 (6 bases). The length of the CDR3 is 13 residues. CDR3: CAGSRDFQETQYF. The DNA of the CDR3 is TGTGCCGGCAGTCGGGACTTCCAAGAGACCCAGTACTTC.

Many counts were recorded for this clonotype. The chain employs TRBV5-1 and TRBJ2-2; 11 bases map to TRBD2. The J segment lost 5 bases and the V segment lost 1 base, leaving 1 base of the junction unmatched. The CDR3 length is 15 residues. Germline loops: CDR1 SGHRS, CDR2 YFSETQ. The CDR3 loop reads CASSLRLAGTGELFF. In DNA, the CDR3 is TGCGCCAGCAGCTTGAGACTAGCGGGAACCGGGGAGCTGTTTTTT.

In its sample, this clonotype was seen a few times. This sequence joins TRBV12-3 or TRBV12-4 and TRBJ2-7; 8 positions agree with TRBD2. The CDR3 runs to 16 residues. Trimming removed 3 bases from V and 2 bases from J; junction bases left unmatched: 9. The CDR3 DNA follows: TGTGCCAGCAGTTTCCGAACCGGGACTAGTCCCTACGAGCAGTACTTC. This codes for CASSFRTGTSPYEQYF.